The 10 T cell receptor beta chains below were found in one sample sequenced in a study of shared clonotypes between healthy human individuals. Only in-frame clones appear in the TCRdb table, and some are missing; sequencing was by immunoSEQ multiplex PCR. The sample holds approximately 500,000 clones; about three quarters are singletons and the top ten take around 13%. Sequenced: PBMCs. The receptors were gathered from a woman aged 40 to 50 in good health. Some clones in this sample may be carry-over from other donors' samples.

This clone was seen a handful of times. V and J are TRBV6-1 and TRBJ2-5, with 9 bases lining up with TRBD1. The CDR3 consists of 16 residues. After removal of 4 bases from V and 4 bases from J, the junction contained 10 bases not matched to a gene. Per the germline V gene, CDR1 is MNHNS and CDR2 is SASEGT. The CDR3 DNA reads as TGTGCCAGCAGTGCCGGGACAGGGTATAATGGAGAGACCCAGTACTTC. Translated: CASSAGTGYNGETQYF.

In its sample, this clone was seen once. The chain has TRBV30 and TRBJ2-2; 11 nucleotides line up with TRBD2. J gave up 8 bases and V 0 bases, and 5 bases lay outside the gene matches. Germline CDR1 and CDR2: GTSNPN and SVGIG (reference sequence). This CDR3 is 15 amino acids long. The CDR3 protein is CAWSVRLAGRGELFF. In DNA form, the CDR3 reads TGTGCCTGGAGTGTAAGACTAGCGGGAAGGGGGGAGCTGTTTTTT.

Sample share makes this clone medium-sized. J is TRBJ2-1 and V is TRBV12-2; the listed D gene, TRBD2, was not tested against the DNA. TRBV12-2 has pseudogene status. The CDR3 contains 17 residues. In DNA, the CDR3 is TGTGCAAGTCGCTTAGGGGCCCTAGCGGGAGGGAGCGATGAGCAGTTCTTC. This gives the protein CASRLGALAGGSDEQFF.

CDR3 in DNA: TGTGCCATCAGTGCCCAAACGGGGACTGAAGCTTTCTTT. Amino acids: CAISAQTGTEAFF. The genes are TRBV10-3 and TRBJ1-1, with no clear D. This CDR3 spans 13 amino acids. Deletions cut 4 bases from V and 5 bases from J, with 11 bases between. Germline V gene sequence: CDR1 ENHRY, CDR2 SYGVKD.

The chain is built from TRBV7-2 and TRBJ2-5; D is perhaps TRBD2 (7 bases). V was pared by 4 bases and J by 1 base, with 10 bases between. The CDR3 spans 14 residues. Germline CDR1 is SGHTA and CDR2 is FQGNSA. CDR3 coding DNA: TGTGCCAGCAGCTGGGGGGGCGGCCAAGAGACCCAGTACTTC. As protein: CASSWGGGQETQYF.

V and J are TRBV28 and TRBJ2-5, with TRBD2 matching over 7 bases. The J call is in doubt because the DNA end fits TRBJ2-7 better. The length of the CDR3 is 14 residues. The germline CDR1 and CDR2 sequences are MDHEN and SYDVKM. The CDR3 protein is CASSLGGALGEQYF. CDR3 DNA: TGTGCCAGCAGTTTGGGAGGGGCCCTCGGCGAGCAGTACTTC.

Turning to this clone: Additional DNA sequences in this sample encode the identical CDR3. The chain joins TRBV9 to TRBJ2-3; D unclear. CDR3 size: 14 residues. Germline CDR1 and CDR2: SGDLS and YYNGEE. Trimming shortened V by 2 bases and J by 4 bases, and 11 bases separated the two germline ends. CDR3 DNA sequence: TGTGCCAGCAGCGTCGGCGGAAACTCAGATACGCAGTATTTT. Its translation: CASSVGGNSDTQYF. The variable domain in full, completed from reference TRBV9 and TRBJ2-3, reads DSGVTQTPKHLITATGQRVTLRCSPRSGDLSVYWYQQSLDQGLQFLIQYYNGEERAKGNILERFSAQQFPDLHSELNLSSLELGDSALYFCASSVGGNSDTQYFGPGTRLTVL.

The V gene is TRBV2, the J gene TRBJ1-3; a weak D match, TRBD1 (5 bases). Germline assignment: CDR1 SNHLY and CDR2 FYNNEI. This CDR3 is 14 amino acids long. V lost 4 bases and J 4 bases, leaving 11 bases between the germline ends. Here the CDR3 DNA reads TGTGCCAGCAGTGCGGGGGGAGGAGGAAACACCATATATTTT. Its translation: CASSAGGGGNTIYF.

This clone was observed at least ten times. The chain uses TRBV28 and TRBJ2-7, with D unclear. Germline values: CDR1 MDHEN, CDR2 SYDVKM. The ends were cut back, 5 bases at V and 6 bases at J, with 8 bases in the middle. The length of the CDR3 is 11 residues. This chain's CDR3 is CASSGRIEQYF. The CDR3 DNA sequence: TGTGCCAGCAGTGGGCGAATCGAGCAGTACTTC.

V usage is TRBV28 and J usage is TRBJ2-3, with 8 bases fitting TRBD1. J lost 13 bases, V lost 6 bases, and 18 bases had no gene match. CDR3 size: 15 residues. CDR1 is MDHEN and CDR2 is SYDVKM in the germline V gene. In DNA, the CDR3 is TGTGCCAGCAGCCTCCCGGACAGGGACCAGGGTTTCGAGTATTTT. Encoded protein: CASSLPDRDQGFEYF. Variable domain in full (rest from reference TRBV28 and TRBJ2-3): DVKVTQSSRYLVKRTGEKVFLECVQDMDHENMFWYRQDPGLGLRLIYFSYDVKMKEKGDIPEGYSVSREKKERFSLILESASTNQTSMYLCASSLPDRDQGFEYFGPGTRLTVL.